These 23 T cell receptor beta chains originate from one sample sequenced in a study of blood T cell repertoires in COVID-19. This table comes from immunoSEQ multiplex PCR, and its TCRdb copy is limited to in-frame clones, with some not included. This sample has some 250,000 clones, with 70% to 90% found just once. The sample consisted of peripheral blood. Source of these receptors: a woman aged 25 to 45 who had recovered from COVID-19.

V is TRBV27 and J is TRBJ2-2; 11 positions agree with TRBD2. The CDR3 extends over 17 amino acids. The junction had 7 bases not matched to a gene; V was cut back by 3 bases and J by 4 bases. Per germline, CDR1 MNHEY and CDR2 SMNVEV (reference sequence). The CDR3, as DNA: TGTGCCAGCAGTTTCGGGCTAGCGGGGGGATTCACCGGGGAGCTGTTTTTT. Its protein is CASSFGLAGGFTGELFF.

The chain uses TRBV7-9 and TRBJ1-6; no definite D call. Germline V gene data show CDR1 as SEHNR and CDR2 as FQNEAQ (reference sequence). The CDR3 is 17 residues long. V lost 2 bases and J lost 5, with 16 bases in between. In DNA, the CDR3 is TGTGCCAGCAGCTTACCTCCGTCCCCCTCGGATAATTCACCCCTCCACTTT. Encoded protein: CASSLPPSPSDNSPLHF.

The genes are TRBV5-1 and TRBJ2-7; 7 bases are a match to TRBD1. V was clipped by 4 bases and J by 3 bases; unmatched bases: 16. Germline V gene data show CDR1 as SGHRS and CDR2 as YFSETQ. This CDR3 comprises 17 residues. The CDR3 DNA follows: TGCGCCAGCAGCCCTACCGAAAGGACAGGCAATAGCTACGAGCAGTACTTC. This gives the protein CASSPTERTGNSYEQYF.

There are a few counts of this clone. CDR3: CASSRDGGTNYGYTF. Written as DNA, the CDR3 is TGCGCCAGCAGCCGGGACGGGGGAACTAACTATGGCTACACCTTC. This rearrangement joins TRBV5-1 to TRBJ1-2, with a weak D call TRBD1 (5 bases). From germline, CDR1 is SGHRS and CDR2 YFSETQ. Trimming cost V 4 bases and J 0 bases, with 13 bases left between them. The CDR3 length is 15 residues.

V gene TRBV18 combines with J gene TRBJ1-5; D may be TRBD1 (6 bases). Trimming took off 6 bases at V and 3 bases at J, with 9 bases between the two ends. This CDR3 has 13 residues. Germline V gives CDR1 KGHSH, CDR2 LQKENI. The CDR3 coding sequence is TGTGCCAGCTCCGGACAGCTCAATCAGCCCCAGCATTTT. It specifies CASSGQLNQPQHF. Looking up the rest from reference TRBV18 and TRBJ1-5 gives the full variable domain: NAGVMQNPRHLVRRRGQEARLRCSPMKGHSHVYWYRQLPEEGLKFMVYLQKENIIDESGMPKERFSAEFPKEGPSILRIQQVVRGDSAAYFCASSGQLNQPQHFGDGTRLSIL.

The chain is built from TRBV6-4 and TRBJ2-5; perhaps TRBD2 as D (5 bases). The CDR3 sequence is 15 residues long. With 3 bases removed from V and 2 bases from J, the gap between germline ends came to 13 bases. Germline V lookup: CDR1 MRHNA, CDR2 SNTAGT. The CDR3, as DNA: TGTGCCAGCAGTGAGATTGCCGGGGAACAAGAGACCCAGTACTTC. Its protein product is CASSEIAGEQETQYF.

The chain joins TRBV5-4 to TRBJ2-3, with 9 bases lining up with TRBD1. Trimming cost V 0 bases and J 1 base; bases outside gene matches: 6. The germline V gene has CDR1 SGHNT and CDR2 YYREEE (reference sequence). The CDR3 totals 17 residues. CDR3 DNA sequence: TGTGCCAGCAGCTTGGACAGGGGGCTGAGAGGCACAGATACGCAGTATTTT. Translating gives CASSLDRGLRGTDTQYF.

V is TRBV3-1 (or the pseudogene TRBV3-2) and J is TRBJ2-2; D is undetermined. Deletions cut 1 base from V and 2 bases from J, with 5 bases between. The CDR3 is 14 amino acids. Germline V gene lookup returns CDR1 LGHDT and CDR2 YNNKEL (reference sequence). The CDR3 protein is CASSQGINTGELFF. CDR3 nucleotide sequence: TGTGCCAGCAGCCAAGGTATTAACACCGGGGAGCTGTTTTTT.

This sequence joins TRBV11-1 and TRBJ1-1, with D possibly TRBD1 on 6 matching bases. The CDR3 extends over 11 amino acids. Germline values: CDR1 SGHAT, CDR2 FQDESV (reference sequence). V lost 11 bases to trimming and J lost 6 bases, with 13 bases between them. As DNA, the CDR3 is TGTGCCGTCGCCCAGGGGCCTGAAGCTTTCTTT. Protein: CAVAQGPEAFF.

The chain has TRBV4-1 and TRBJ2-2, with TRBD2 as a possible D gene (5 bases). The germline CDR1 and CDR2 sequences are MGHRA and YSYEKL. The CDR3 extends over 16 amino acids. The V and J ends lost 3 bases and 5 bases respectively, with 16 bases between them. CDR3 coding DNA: TGCGCCAGCAGCCATTCCCCGGAGGTGGGAACCGGGGAGCTGTTTTTT. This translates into CASSHSPEVGTGELFF.

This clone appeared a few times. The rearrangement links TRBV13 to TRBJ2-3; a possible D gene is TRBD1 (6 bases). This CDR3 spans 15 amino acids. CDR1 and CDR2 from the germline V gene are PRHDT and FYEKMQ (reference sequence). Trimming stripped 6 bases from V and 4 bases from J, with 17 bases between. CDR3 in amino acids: CASRLLQGRADTQYF. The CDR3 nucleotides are TGTGCCAGCAGACTCCTACAGGGCCGGGCAGATACGCAGTATTTT.

The CDR3 loop reads CASSRKGLAGHNEQFF. CDR3 bases: TGTGCCAGCAGCCGGAAGGGACTAGCGGGGCACAATGAGCAGTTCTTC. This sequence joins TRBV7-2 and TRBJ2-1, with 13 bases fitting TRBD2. Germline V gives CDR1 SGHTA, CDR2 FQGNSA. Trimming took 5 bases from V and 5 from J; bases not matched to a gene: 6. The CDR3 runs 16 residues.

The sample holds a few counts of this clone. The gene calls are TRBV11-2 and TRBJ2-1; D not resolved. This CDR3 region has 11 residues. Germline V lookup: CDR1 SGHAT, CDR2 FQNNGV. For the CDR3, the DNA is TGTGCAACTAATCCGGCCAATGAGCAGTTCTTC. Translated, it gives CATNPANEQFF.

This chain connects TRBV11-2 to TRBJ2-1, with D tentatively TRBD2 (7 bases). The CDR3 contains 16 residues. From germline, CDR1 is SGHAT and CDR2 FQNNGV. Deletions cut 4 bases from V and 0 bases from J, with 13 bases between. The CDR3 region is CASSSPAGASYNEQFF. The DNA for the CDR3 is TGTGCCAGCAGCTCCCCCGCGGGGGCCTCCTACAATGAGCAGTTCTTC. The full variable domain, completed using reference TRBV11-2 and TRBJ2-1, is EAGVAQSPRYKIIEKRQSVAFWCNPISGHATLYWYQQILGQGPKLLIQFQNNGVVDDSQLPKDRFSAERLKGVDSTLKIQPAKLEDSAVYLCASSSPAGASYNEQFFGPGTRLTVL.

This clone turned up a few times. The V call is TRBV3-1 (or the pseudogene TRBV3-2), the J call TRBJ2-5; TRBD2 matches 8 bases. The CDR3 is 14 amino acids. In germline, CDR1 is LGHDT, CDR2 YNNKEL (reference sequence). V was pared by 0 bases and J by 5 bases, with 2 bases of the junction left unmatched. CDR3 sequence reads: CASSQEGLVETQYF. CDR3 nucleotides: TGTGCCAGCAGCCAAGAGGGACTAGTGGAGACCCAGTACTTC.

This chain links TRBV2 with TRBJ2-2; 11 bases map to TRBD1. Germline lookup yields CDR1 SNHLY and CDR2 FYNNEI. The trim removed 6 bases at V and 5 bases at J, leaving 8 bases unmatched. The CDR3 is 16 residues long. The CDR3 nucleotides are TGTGCCAGCAGCCAAAGGACAGGGGGCCGGACCGGGGAGCTGTTTTTT. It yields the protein CASSQRTGGRTGELFF.

CDR3 sequence reads: CASSLRQGNTGELFF. As DNA, the CDR3 is TGCGCCAGCAGTTTACGACAGGGCAACACCGGGGAGCTGTTTTTT. J is TRBJ2-2 and V is TRBV5-1, with 7 positions matching TRBD1. Germline CDR1 and CDR2: SGHRS and YFSETQ. The ends lost 5 bases at V and 2 bases at J; junction bases unmatched: 6. The CDR3 consists of 15 residues.

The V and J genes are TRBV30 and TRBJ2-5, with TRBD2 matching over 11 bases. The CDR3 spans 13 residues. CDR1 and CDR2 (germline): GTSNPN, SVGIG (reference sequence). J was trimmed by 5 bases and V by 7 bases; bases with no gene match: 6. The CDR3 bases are TGTGCCTATAGCGGGGGGGCCAGGGAGACCCAGTACTTC. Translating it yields CAYSGGARETQYF. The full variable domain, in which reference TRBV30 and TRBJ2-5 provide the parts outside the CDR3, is SQTIHQWPATLVQPVGSPLSLECTVEGTSNPNLYWYRQAAGRGLQLLFYSVGIGQISSEVPQNLSASRPQDRQFILSSKKLLLSDSGFYLCAYSGGARETQYFGPGTRLLVL.

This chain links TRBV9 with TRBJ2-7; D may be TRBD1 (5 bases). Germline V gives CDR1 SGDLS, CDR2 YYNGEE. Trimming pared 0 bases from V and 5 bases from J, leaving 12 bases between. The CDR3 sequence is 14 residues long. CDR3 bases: TGTGCCAGCAGCGTAGCATCAGGGTTCGACGAGCAGTACTTC. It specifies CASSVASGFDEQYF.

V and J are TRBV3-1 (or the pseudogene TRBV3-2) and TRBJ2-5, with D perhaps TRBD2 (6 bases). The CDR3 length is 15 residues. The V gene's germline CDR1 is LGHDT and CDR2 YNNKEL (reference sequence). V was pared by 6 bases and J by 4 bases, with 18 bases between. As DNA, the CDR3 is TGTGCCAGCAGAACGACCCGGGACTGGGTAGAGACCCAGTACTTC. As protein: CASRTTRDWVETQYF.

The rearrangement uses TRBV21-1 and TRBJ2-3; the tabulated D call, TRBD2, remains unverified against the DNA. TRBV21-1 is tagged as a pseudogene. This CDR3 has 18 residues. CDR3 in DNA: TGTGCCAGCGGGCCTTTATCTATCGGGGGGGAGGGCACAGATACGCAGTATTTT. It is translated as CASGPLSIGGEGTDTQYF.

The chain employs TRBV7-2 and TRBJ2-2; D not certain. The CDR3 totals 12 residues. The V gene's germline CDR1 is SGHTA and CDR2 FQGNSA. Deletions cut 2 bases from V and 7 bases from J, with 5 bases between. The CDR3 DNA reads TGTGCCAGCAGCTTATACAGCGGGGAGCTGTTTTTT. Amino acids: CASSLYSGELFF.

CDR3 loop: CASSPGGTLYNEQFF. The CDR3 DNA reads as TGTGCCAGCAGCCCCGGGGGGACCCTCTACAATGAGCAGTTCTTC. The chain couples TRBV3-1 (or the pseudogene TRBV3-2) to TRBJ2-1; the match to TRBD2 covers 7 bases. Looked up from germline, CDR1 is LGHDT and CDR2 is YNNKEL (reference sequence). The CDR3 extends over 15 amino acids. Trimming took 4 bases from V and 3 from J; bases not matched to a gene: 6.